The rows below give T cell receptor beta chains drawn from one sample of a study of shared clonotypes between healthy human individuals. Some clones are missing from TCRdb's copy, which holds only in-frame ones; the method was immunoSEQ multiplex PCR. Altogether approximately 95,000 clones are present, roughly two thirds being singletons, with the ten largest covering 35% to 55%. Material for sequencing was memory CD8+ T cells sorted from blood. The receptors here all came from a man under 40 in good health. Each CDR3 is given with its conserved first and last residue. Fields, in order: clone size, J gene, V gene, D gene, CDR3 protein, CDR3 DNA. A D gene is named only where the DNA matches it firmly. Not every row has a clone size; where given, it reads once, few, many or a size class.

>.|TRBJ2-1|TRBV4-3|.
CASSHSYAGLVKFF
TGCGCCAGCAGCCACTCCTATGCAGGGCTTGTGAAGTTCTTC
>.|TRBJ2-7|TRBV7-2|.
CASSLELPGDYEQYF
TGTGCCAGCAGCTTAGAGCTCCCAGGTGACTACGAGCAGTACTTC
>.|TRBJ2-3|TRBV27|.
CASSLGDSTDTQYF
TGTGCCAGCAGTTTGGGGGATAGCACAGATACGCAGTATTTT
>.|TRBJ2-4|TRBV28|TRBD1
CASTGQDLAKNIQYF
TGTGCCAGCACCGGACAGGATTTAGCCAAAAACATTCAGTACTTC
>.|TRBJ2-7|TRBV7-2|.
CASSSGPSGSYEQYF
TGTGCCAGCAGCTCGGGCCCCTCCGGATCCTACGAGCAGTACTTC
>many|TRBJ2-3|TRBV4-3|.
CASSQDEDSTDTQYF
TGCGCCAGCAGCCAAGATGAGGACTCCACAGATACGCAGTATTTT
>few|TRBJ2-5|TRBV28|.
CASSLWTSQETQYF
TGTGCCAGCAGTTTGTGGACTTCCCAAGAGACCCAGTACTTC
>.|TRBJ2-5|TRBV11-3|.
CASSLEAGRGETQYF
TGTGCCAGCAGCTTAGAGGCAGGCCGTGGGGAGACCCAGTACTTC
>.|TRBJ2-3|TRBV2|TRBD2
CASSEWLAGYTDTQYF
TGTGCCAGCAGTGAATGGCTAGCGGGCTACACAGATACGCAGTATTTT
>.|TRBJ2-5|TRBV11-2|TRBD1
CASSLDPGTDQETQYF
TGTGCCAGCAGCTTAGATCCCGGGACAGATCAAGAGACCCAGTACTTC
>.|TRBJ1-5|TRBV11-2|.
CASSLLGSGLNQPQHF
TGTGCCAGCAGCTTATTGGGATCGGGTTTAAATCAGCCCCAGCATTTT
>few|TRBJ2-1|TRBV25-1|TRBD1
CASSARGQGVNNEQFF
TGTGCCAGCAGTGCCCGTGGGCAGGGGGTAAACAATGAGCAGTTCTTC
>.|TRBJ2-7|TRBV18|TRBD1
CASSPEGTGAYEQYF
TGTGCCAGCTCACCGGAGGGGACAGGCGCCTACGAGCAGTACTTC
>.|TRBJ2-1|TRBV4-1|.
CASSQTDAYNEQFF
TGCGCCAGCAGCCAAACGGACGCCTACAATGAGCAGTTCTTC
>.|TRBJ2-1|TRBV10-3|.
CAISERENEQFF
TGTGCCATCAGTGAGCGAGAGAATGAGCAGTTCTTC
>.|TRBJ1-2|TRBV5-1|.
CASSLATPLYGYTF
TGCGCCAGCAGCTTGGCTACTCCACTCTATGGCTACACCTTC
>.|TRBJ1-2|TRBV6-1|.
CASSPTTYGYTF
TGTGCCAGCAGCCCGACTACCTATGGCTACACCTTC
>.|TRBJ2-2|TRBV7-8|TRBD2
CASSLLVPAASGTGELFF
TGTGCCAGCAGCTTATTAGTCCCGGCGGCTAGCGGGACCGGGGAGCTGTTTTTT
>.|TRBJ2-1|TRBV5-1|TRBD2
CASSLVPREYSYNEQFF
TGCGCCAGCAGCTTGGTACCGCGGGAGTACTCCTACAATGAGCAGTTCTTC
>.|TRBJ2-1|TRBV7-2|TRBD2
CASSLGAGAYNEQFF
TGTGCCAGCAGCTTAGGAGCGGGAGCCTACAATGAGCAGTTCTTC
>.|TRBJ2-7|TRBV7-8|TRBD2
CASSLVIGGLAGAPGYEQYF
TGTGCCAGCAGCTTAGTGATTGGGGGACTAGCGGGAGCCCCGGGCTACGAGCAGTACTTC
>few|TRBJ2-6|TRBV5-4|.
CASSLFSASGANVLTF
TGTGCCAGCAGCTTGTTCTCCGCCTCTGGGGCCAACGTCCTGACTTTC